What follows are 21 T cell receptor beta chains derived from one specimen sequenced in a study of T-cell reconstitution after alpha-beta-depleted transplantation in children. Using unique molecular identifiers, the investigators prepared the TCRbeta library. TCRdb re-derived calls from the PCR reads in MiXCR, one entry per CDR3 protein. The table includes about a million distinct CDR3 sequences, about 29% detected once. The sequencing used PBMCs, mostly from graft donor cells, collected 360 days after TCRalphabeta/CD19-depleted stem cell transplant. These receptors originate from a boy under three years old who had a stem cell transplant for SCID, so the T cells may come from the graft donor.

This clonotype was counted between two and nine times. This chain connects TRBV6-5 to TRBJ1-1; TRBD1 might be the D (6 bases). The V gene's germline CDR1 is MNHEY and CDR2 SVGAGI. V lost 6 bases and J 1 base, leaving 15 bases between the germline ends. The length of the CDR3 is 15 residues. CDR3 region: CASSYNPGQNTEAFF. CDR3 sequence (DNA): TGTGCCAGCAGCTACAATCCGGGACAGAACACTGAAGCTTTCTTT.

This clonotype was observed a few times. The chain links TRBV15 to TRBJ2-4, with 7 bases matching TRBD1. CDR1 is LNHNV and CDR2 is YYDKDF in the germline V gene (reference sequence). The CDR3 totals 17 residues. Germline trimming cut 1 base from V and 5 bases from J; bases unmatched to any gene: 11. The DNA for the CDR3 is TGTGCCACCAGCAGAGGGTTTGACAGGGTTGGGGAAAACATTCAGTACTTC. Protein product: CATSRGFDRVGENIQYF.

The CDR3, as DNA: TGTGCCAGCAGCTCCCCGACTAGCGGGGGTTTCGATGAGCAGTTCTTC. Translating gives CASSSPTSGGFDEQFF. The chain recombines TRBV11-3 with TRBJ2-1; 12 bases match TRBD2. CDR1 is SGHNT and CDR2 is YENEEA in the germline V gene. The CDR3 loop spans 16 amino acids. The junction had 9 bases not matched to a gene; V was cut back by 4 bases and J by 8 bases. Filled out from reference TRBV11-3 and TRBJ2-1, the complete variable domain reads EAGVVQSPRYKIIEKKQPVAFWCNPISGHNTLYWYLQNLGQGPELLIRYENEEAVDDSQLPKDRFSAERLKGVDSTLKIQPAELGDSAVYLCASSSPTSGGFDEQFFGPGTRLTVL.

The CDR3, as DNA: TGTGCCAGCAGCCCGATCGGGACAGGGGGTTCCTACGAGCAGTACTTC. Its protein product is CASSPIGTGGSYEQYF. This chain uses TRBV7-9 with TRBJ2-7; TRBD1 aligns across 11 bases. V was pared by 5 bases and J by 1 base, with 7 bases of the junction left unmatched. The CDR3 totals 16 residues. Looked up from germline, CDR1 is SEHNR and CDR2 is FQNEAQ (reference sequence).

The V gene is TRBV10-3, the J gene TRBJ2-5, with D possibly TRBD2 on 6 matching bases. Trimming pared 6 bases from V and 2 bases from J, leaving 16 bases between. Per the germline V gene, CDR1 is ENHRY and CDR2 is SYGVKD. This CDR3 has 15 amino acids. CDR3 DNA sequence: TGTGCCATCAGCGTAAGCGGAGGGTCGCAAGAGACCCAGTACTTC. This encodes CAISVSGGSQETQYF.

This clonotype was seen ten or more times. The rearrangement uses TRBV12-3 or TRBV12-4 and TRBJ1-1; D is ambiguous. The CDR3 covers 13 residues. Trimming removed 3 bases at V and 7 bases at J, with 12 bases between. The CDR3 DNA sequence: TGTGCCAGCAGTTTTGATCCCGCGCGTGAAGCTTTCTTT. Protein: CASSFDPAREAFF.

This clonotype was seen a handful of times. V is TRBV18 and J is TRBJ2-5; D is unresolved. V dropped 1 base and J dropped 7 bases, with 16 bases sitting between them. CDR1 and CDR2 from the germline V gene are KGHSH and LQKENI. This CDR3 has 15 amino acids. DNA for the CDR3: TGTGCCAGCTCACCACGTACCGGATCGGTAGGGACCCAGTACTTC. Its protein is CASSPRTGSVGTQYF. Drawing the rest from reference TRBV18 and TRBJ2-5, the complete variable domain is NAGVMQNPRHLVRRRGQEARLRCSPMKGHSHVYWYRQLPEEGLKFMVYLQKENIIDESGMPKERFSAEFPKEGPSILRIQQVVRGDSAAYFCASSPRTGSVGTQYFGPGTRLLVL.

The rearrangement links TRBV6-1 to TRBJ2-1, with D possibly matching TRBD2 (5 bases). CDR3 size: 17 residues. Trimming removed 6 bases at V and 7 bases at J, with 25 bases between. Germline V gene lookup returns CDR1 MNHNS and CDR2 SASEGT. The CDR3 region has the DNA TGTGCCAGCAGGGCCCGTGGGGTCAGGACCACTAGGAATGAGCAGTTCTTC. The encoded protein is CASRARGVRTTRNEQFF.

The J gene is TRBJ1-5, the V gene TRBV6-1; D not certain. Germline V gene data show CDR1 as MNHNS and CDR2 as SASEGT. The CDR3 sequence is 15 residues long. The V end lost 8 bases, the J end lost 0 bases, and 14 bases lay between the germline ends. CDR3 DNA sequence: TGTGCCAGCCTGGTTGGCGGGTATAGCAATCAGCCCCAGCATTTT. This sequence encodes CASLVGGYSNQPQHF.

V is TRBV19 and J is TRBJ1-5; the D gene is possibly TRBD1 (5 bases). The CDR3 has 14 amino acids. Per germline, CDR1 LNHDA and CDR2 SQIVND (reference sequence). Trimming took 7 bases from V and 3 from J, leaving 13 bases between them. This chain's CDR3 is CASNVYRYNQPQHF. The CDR3 coding sequence is TGTGCCAGTAACGTCTACAGGTACAATCAGCCCCAGCATTTT.

The rearrangement uses TRBV20-1 and TRBJ2-7; no firm D call. Germline-derived CDR1 and CDR2 are DFQATT and SNEGSKA (reference sequence). The CDR3 consists of 11 residues. The germline V and J ends were trimmed by 4 bases and 3 bases, with 7 bases remaining between them. CDR3 protein: CSATSVYEQYF. The CDR3, as DNA: TGCAGTGCTACCTCCGTCTACGAGCAGTACTTC.

V usage is TRBV28 and J usage is TRBJ1-1, with D tentatively TRBD1 (6 bases). V lost 6 bases and J lost 5, with 13 bases in between. In germline, CDR1 is MDHEN, CDR2 SYDVKM. The CDR3 spans 13 residues. The DNA for the CDR3 is TGTGCCAGCAGATTCAGGGGTCGGACTGAAGCTTTCTTT. This gives the protein CASRFRGRTEAFF. The complete variable domain, with remaining parts taken from reference TRBV28 and TRBJ1-1, reads DVKVTQSSRYLVKRTGEKVFLECVQDMDHENMFWYRQDPGLGLRLIYFSYDVKMKEKGDIPEGYSVSREKKERFSLILESASTNQTSMYLCASRFRGRTEAFFGQGTRLTVV.

This clonotype has only a few counts. The chain joins TRBV7-7 to TRBJ2-5; either TRBD1 or TRBD2 may supply D (5 bases each). V was pared by 3 bases and J by 5 bases, with 16 bases between. The length of the CDR3 is 15 residues. CDR1 and CDR2 from the germline V gene are SSHAT and FNYEAQ (reference sequence). The CDR3 reads CASSLDSGLGETQYF. The CDR3 bases are TGTGCCAGCAGCTTGGATTCGGGGCTGGGGGAGACCCAGTACTTC.

The chain uses TRBV20-1 and TRBJ2-7; D uncertain. V was shortened by 3 bases and J by 0 bases, with 9 bases between the two germline ends. CDR1 and CDR2 (germline): DFQATT, SNEGSKA (reference sequence). This CDR3 contains 13 residues. CDR3 amino acids: CSARSVLSYEQYF. DNA for the CDR3: TGCAGTGCTAGGTCGGTCCTCTCCTACGAGCAGTACTTC.

The chain links TRBV4-2 to TRBJ2-5, with a weak D call TRBD2 (5 bases). This CDR3 is built from 17 residues. Trimming cost V 0 bases and J 1 base, with 15 bases left between them. Germline values: CDR1 LGHNA, CDR2 YNFKEQ. The CDR3 nucleotides are TGTGCCAGCAGCCAAGAACTAGAGGGAATGGGCCAAGAGACCCAGTACTTC. It codes for CASSQELEGMGQETQYF.

This chain uses TRBV20-1 with TRBJ2-2; 9 bases match TRBD1. Per germline, CDR1 DFQATT and CDR2 SNEGSKA (reference sequence). J lost 5 bases, V lost 3 bases, and 7 bases had no gene match. The CDR3 runs to 15 residues. The CDR3 spells CSARGQGRDTGELFF. The CDR3 DNA sequence: TGCAGTGCTAGGGGACAGGGTCGTGATACCGGGGAGCTGTTTTTT.

The rearrangement uses TRBV7-3 and TRBJ2-3; 12 bases line up with TRBD2. The trim removed 1 base at V and 3 bases at J, leaving 8 bases unmatched. The CDR3 extends over 18 amino acids. CDR1 and CDR2 from the germline V gene are SGHTA and FQGTGA. The CDR3 DNA reads as TGTGCCAGCAGCTTAATAGGTGGACTAGCGGGGCCGACAGATACGCAGTATTTT. Protein product: CASSLIGGLAGPTDTQYF.

The chain recombines TRBV25-1 with TRBJ2-1, with D perhaps given as TRBD1 or TRBD2 (6 bases each). This CDR3 is built from 16 residues. V lost 3 bases and J lost 2, with 14 bases in between. Germline V gene data show CDR1 as MGHDK and CDR2 as SYGVNS. CDR3 DNA sequence: TGTGCCAGCAGTGATCCGTTGAGGGGGGCCTACAATGAGCAGTTCTTC. Its translation is CASSDPLRGAYNEQFF.

The chain couples TRBV12-3 or TRBV12-4 to TRBJ2-3, with a possible D match to TRBD2 (6 bases). The germline V and J ends were trimmed by 3 bases and 2 bases, with 12 bases remaining between them. CDR3 length equals 15 residues. CDR3 DNA: TGTGCCAGCAGTTTCCGTCGGAGGGACACAGATACGCAGTATTTT. Amino acid sequence: CASSFRRRDTDTQYF.

This clonotype was counted many times. This sequence joins TRBV5-1 and TRBJ1-1; 8 nucleotides line up with TRBD1. The CDR3 has 12 amino acids. Trimming removed 2 bases from V and 12 bases from J; junction bases left unmatched: 6. CDR1 is SGHRS, CDR2 YFSETQ, per germline. The DNA for the CDR3 is TGCGCCAGCAGCTTACGGCAGGGGGCGACTTTCTTT. Translating it yields CASSLRQGATFF. The full variable domain, in which reference TRBV5-1 and TRBJ1-1 provide the parts outside the CDR3, is KAGVTQTPRYLIKTRGQQVTLSCSPISGHRSVSWYQQTPGQGLQFLFEYFSETQRNKGNFPGRFSGRQFSNSRSEMNVSTLELGDSALYLCASSLRQGATFFGQGTRLTVV.

This chain joins TRBV4-3 and TRBJ2-3; 9 bases are a match to TRBD2. The ends lost 3 bases at V and 0 bases at J; junction bases unmatched: 7. In germline, CDR1 is LGHNA, CDR2 YSLEER. This CDR3 is 17 amino acids long. Written as DNA, the CDR3 is TGCGCCAGCAGCCAGTTTTTAGCGGGGGTTAGCACAGATACGCAGTATTTT. Residues: CASSQFLAGVSTDTQYF.